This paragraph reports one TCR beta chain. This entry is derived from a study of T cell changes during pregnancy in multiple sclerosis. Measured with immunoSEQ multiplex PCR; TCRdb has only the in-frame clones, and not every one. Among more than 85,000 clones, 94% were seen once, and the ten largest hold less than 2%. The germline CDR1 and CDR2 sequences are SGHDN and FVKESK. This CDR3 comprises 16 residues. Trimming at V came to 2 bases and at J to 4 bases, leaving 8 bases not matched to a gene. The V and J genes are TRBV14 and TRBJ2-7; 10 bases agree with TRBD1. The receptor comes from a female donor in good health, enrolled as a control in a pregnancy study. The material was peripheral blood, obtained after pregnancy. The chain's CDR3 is CASSQTAGQGEYEQYF. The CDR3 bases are TGTGCCAGCAGCCAAACCGCCGGACAGGGGGAGTACGAGCAGTACTTC.